Each of the 23 T cell receptor beta chains below was sequenced from the same sample in a study of T cell changes during pregnancy in multiple sclerosis. TCRdb's table, derived via immunoSEQ multiplex PCR, lists solely in-frame clones and lacks some. Of approximately 63,000 clones in the sample, 91% were seen once. This specimen consisted of peripheral blood, obtained in the third trimester of pregnancy. The receptors stem from a female donor in good health, enrolled as a control in a pregnancy study.

The chain is built from TRBV5-1 and TRBJ2-2; 12 bases match TRBD2. CDR1 is SGHRS and CDR2 is YFSETQ in the germline V gene. This CDR3 spans 15 amino acids. Unmatched junction bases numbered 3, after V lost 8 bases and J lost 1 base. CDR3 DNA sequence: TGCGCCAGTCGACTAGCGGGGGTGAACACCGGGGAGCTGTTTTTT. It specifies CASRLAGVNTGELFF.

The chain is built from TRBV27 and TRBJ2-1; the D is unclear. The CDR3 has 16 amino acids. The V end lost 5 bases, the J end lost 0 bases, and 14 bases lay between the germline ends. Germline V gene data show CDR1 as MNHEY and CDR2 as SMNVEV (reference sequence). The CDR3 nucleotides read TGTGCCAGCAGTCCTTATGGCGGCAGCTCCTACAATGAGCAGTTCTTC. Encoded protein: CASSPYGGSSYNEQFF.

The chain links TRBV4-2 to TRBJ1-2; D is possibly TRBD1 (6 bases). CDR3 length: 13 amino acids. Germline CDR1 LGHNA, CDR2 YNFKEQ. Trimming removed 2 bases at V and 8 bases at J, with 12 bases between. The CDR3 loop reads CASSQLRTAGYTF. The CDR3 DNA reads as TGTGCCAGCAGCCAACTAAGGACAGCAGGCTACACCTTC.

This clone was recorded a few times. The rearrangement joins TRBV5-6 to TRBJ2-1; D gene ambiguous. Germline CDR1 reads SGHDT; CDR2 reads YYEEEE. V was shortened by 6 bases and J by 9 bases, with 16 bases between the two germline ends. This CDR3 comprises 13 residues. The CDR3 nucleotides read TGTGCCAGCATCGAGGCTAGTCGTAGTGAGCAGTTCTTC. Residues: CASIEASRSEQFF. Drawing the rest from reference TRBV5-6 and TRBJ2-1, the complete variable domain is DAGVTQSPTHLIKTRGQQVTLRCSPKSGHDTVSWYQQALGQGPQFIFQYYEEEERQRGNFPDRFSGHQFPNYSSELNVNALLLGDSALYLCASIEASRSEQFFGPGTRLTVL.

The CDR3, as DNA: TGTGCCAGCAGTAAGAGAGACAGGGTGGAGACCCAGTACTTC. Translation gives CASSKRDRVETQYF. The chain carries TRBV6-1 and TRBJ2-5, with TRBD1 identical over 7 bases. Germline values: CDR1 MNHNS, CDR2 SASEGT. The CDR3 is 14 amino acids. V shed 5 bases and J 5 bases; nucleotides not matched to a gene: 8.

This sequence joins TRBV28 and TRBJ2-7, with TRBD1 identical over 9 bases. The CDR3 contains 14 residues. Germline V lookup: CDR1 MDHEN, CDR2 SYDVKM. After removal of 6 bases from V and 4 bases from J, the junction contained 7 bases not matched to a gene. CDR3 amino acids: CASRFDRGRYEQYF. DNA of the CDR3: TGTGCCAGCAGATTTGACAGGGGGAGGTACGAGCAGTACTTC.

The chain is built from TRBV27 and TRBJ1-5; D gene uncertain. The germline V gene has CDR1 MNHEY and CDR2 SMNVEV (reference sequence). The CDR3 has 15 amino acids. Trimming removed 6 bases at V and 0 bases at J, with 12 bases between. The CDR3 spells CASSRLVDSNQPQHF. The CDR3 region has the DNA TGTGCCAGCAGCCGACTGGTTGATAGCAATCAGCCCCAGCATTTT.

The V gene is TRBV6-5, the J gene TRBJ2-1, with 8 bases aligning to TRBD1. Per germline, CDR1 MNHEY and CDR2 SVGAGI. The junction had 7 bases not matched to a gene; V was cut back by 10 bases and J by 5 bases. The CDR3 runs to 13 residues. The CDR3 bases are TGTGCCACCTCGGGACAGGAGCACAATGAGCAGTTCTTC. Translating gives CATSGQEHNEQFF.

This chain uses TRBV29-1 with TRBJ2-1; 10 bases align to TRBD2. The CDR3 consists of 13 residues. CDR1 is SQVTM and CDR2 is ANQGSEA in the germline V gene. Trimming cost V 7 bases and J 3 bases; bases outside gene matches: 3. This CDR3 reads CSASGRVYNEQFF. DNA for the CDR3: TGCAGCGCAAGCGGGAGGGTCTACAATGAGCAGTTCTTC.

The rearrangement uses TRBV7-2 and TRBJ2-7; 8 bases are shared with TRBD1. The CDR3 has 15 residues. Trimming took 5 bases from V and 2 from J; bases not matched to a gene: 8. Germline V gene lookup returns CDR1 SGHTA and CDR2 FQGNSA. The CDR3 DNA follows: TGTGCCAGCAGCCTAGGACAGGGTGGCACCTACGAGCAGTACTTC. Translating it yields CASSLGQGGTYEQYF.

Comment on this clone: Other DNA variants within this sample encode the same CDR3. This chain connects TRBV11-3 to TRBJ2-1, with 12 bases that match TRBD2. This CDR3 spans 15 amino acids. The J segment lost 4 bases and the V segment lost 4 bases, leaving 2 bases of the junction unmatched. From germline, CDR1 is SGHNT and CDR2 YENEEA. The DNA for the CDR3 is TGTGCCAGCAGCTCTGGACTAGCGGGATACAATGAGCAGTTCTTC. The encoded protein is CASSSGLAGYNEQFF.

CDR3 nucleotides: TGTGCCAGTCGTGGGGAGGCGCAGTATTTT. Its translation: CASRGEAQYF. This chain joins TRBV2 and TRBJ2-3; weak D call: TRBD2 (6 bases). V dropped 9 bases and J dropped 10 bases, with 11 bases sitting between them. There are 10 residues in the CDR3. Germline loops: CDR1 SNHLY, CDR2 FYNNEI.

The chain combines TRBV6-5 with TRBJ1-3; no reliable D call. Germline V gives CDR1 MNHEY, CDR2 SVGAGI. The CDR3 spans 16 residues. With 0 bases removed from V and 0 bases from J, the gap between germline ends came to 9 bases. CDR3 in amino acids: CASSYSRSRSGNTIYF. CDR3 sequence (DNA): TGTGCCAGCAGTTACTCGCGAAGCCGCTCTGGAAACACCATATATTTT.

The CDR3 spells CASSPGQGSTEAFF. The CDR3 region has the DNA TGTGCCAGTAGCCCTGGTCAGGGAAGTACTGAAGCTTTCTTT. The chain joins TRBV19 to TRBJ1-1; tentative D call: TRBD1 (5 bases). The CDR3 sequence is 14 residues long. Germline V gives CDR1 LNHDA, CDR2 SQIVND (reference sequence). Deletions cut 6 bases from V and 5 bases from J, with 16 bases between.

The genes are TRBV28 and TRBJ2-7; D gene ambiguous. CDR1 and CDR2 (germline): MDHEN, SYDVKM. The germline V and J ends were trimmed by 6 bases and 5 bases, with 17 bases remaining between them. The CDR3 spans 14 residues. The CDR3 is CASRLEWAQDEQYF. CDR3 nucleotide sequence: TGTGCCAGCAGGCTCGAATGGGCTCAGGACGAGCAGTACTTC.

The chain carries TRBV7-3 and TRBJ1-1; 8 nucleotides match TRBD1. From germline, CDR1 is SGHTA and CDR2 FQGTGA. V lost 0 bases and J lost 2; bases outside the gene matches: 5. The CDR3 is made up of 16 amino acids. DNA of the CDR3: TGTGCCAGCAGCTTAACGATAGGACAGGGTAACACTGAAGCTTTCTTT. It specifies CASSLTIGQGNTEAFF.

The chain joins TRBV11-1 to TRBJ2-1; TRBD2 matches at 8 bases. The CDR3 is made up of 16 amino acids. V was clipped by 7 bases and J by 6 bases; unmatched bases: 14. CDR1 and CDR2 (germline): SGHAT, FQDESV (reference sequence). The CDR3: CASTQTGLAGVNEQFF. The CDR3 DNA follows: TGTGCCAGCACCCAGACGGGGCTAGCGGGTGTCAATGAGCAGTTCTTC.

This rearrangement joins TRBV5-4 to TRBJ2-3; no definite D call. The CDR3 extends over 12 amino acids. CDR1 is SGHNT and CDR2 is YYREEE in the germline V gene (reference sequence). Trimming pared 4 bases from V and 2 bases from J, leaving 5 bases between. This CDR3 is CASSQDTDTQYF. CDR3 nucleotide sequence: TGTGCCAGCAGCCAGGACACAGATACGCAGTATTTT. The full variable domain, completed using reference TRBV5-4 and TRBJ2-3, is ETGVTQSPTHLIKTRGQQVTLRCSSQSGHNTVSWYQQALGQGPQFIFQYYREEENGRGNFPPRFSGLQFPNYSSELNVNALELDDSALYLCASSQDTDTQYFGPGTRLTVL.

The chain combines TRBV29-1 with TRBJ1-5; a weak D match, TRBD1 (6 bases). V lost 4 bases to trimming and J lost 4 bases, with 8 bases between them. The CDR3 extends over 12 amino acids. Germline CDR1 SQVTM, CDR2 ANQGSEA. This CDR3 is CSVGDTNQPQHF. CDR3 in DNA: TGCAGCGTTGGGGACACAAATCAGCCCCAGCATTTT.

The V and J genes are TRBV11-1 and TRBJ1-2; D may be TRBD1 (6 bases). V lost 1 base and J lost 5, with 14 bases in between. Germline CDR1 reads SGHAT; CDR2 reads FQDESV (reference sequence). CDR3 length: 15 residues. The CDR3 nucleotides read TGTGCCAGCAGCTTAGATGGAGACAGGACGTATGGCTACACCTTC. It is translated as CASSLDGDRTYGYTF.

The chain couples TRBV27 to TRBJ1-6; D uncertain. CDR1 is MNHEY, CDR2 SMNVEV, per germline (reference sequence). The CDR3 loop spans 12 amino acids. Trimming cost V 6 bases and J 3 bases, with 3 bases left between them. In nucleotides, the CDR3 is TGTGCCAGCAGCTTCTATAATTCACCCCTCCACTTT. Translated, it gives CASSFYNSPLHF.

The V call is TRBV18, the J call TRBJ2-7; the match to TRBD1 covers 9 bases. Germline assignment: CDR1 KGHSH and CDR2 LQKENI. V dropped 5 bases and J dropped 6; count of bases not matched to a gene: 8. This CDR3 region has 14 residues. CDR3 protein: CASSSGQGLTEQYF. The CDR3, as DNA: TGTGCCAGCTCATCGGGACAGGGTCTGACCGAGCAGTACTTC.

The chain is built from TRBV5-1 and TRBJ2-3; 7 bases are shared with TRBD2. The length of the CDR3 is 15 residues. Germline CDR1 SGHRS, CDR2 YFSETQ. Trimming removed 4 bases from V and 3 bases from J; junction bases left unmatched: 8. The CDR3 reads CASSPRDGRTDTQYF. DNA for the CDR3: TGCGCCAGCAGCCCCCGGGACGGGAGGACAGATACGCAGTATTTT.